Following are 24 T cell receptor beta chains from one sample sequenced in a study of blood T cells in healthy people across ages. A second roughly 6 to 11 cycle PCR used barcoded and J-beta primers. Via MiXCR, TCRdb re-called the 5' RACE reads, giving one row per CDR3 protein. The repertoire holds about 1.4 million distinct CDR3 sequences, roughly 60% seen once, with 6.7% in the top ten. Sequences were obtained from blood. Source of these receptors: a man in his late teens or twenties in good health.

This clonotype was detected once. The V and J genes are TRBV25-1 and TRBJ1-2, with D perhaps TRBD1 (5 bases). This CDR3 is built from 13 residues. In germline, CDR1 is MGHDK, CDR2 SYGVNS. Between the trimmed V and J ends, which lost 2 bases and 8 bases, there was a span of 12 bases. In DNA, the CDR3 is TGTGCCAGCAGTGAAGCAGGGAACGTGGGCTACACCTTC. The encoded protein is CASSEAGNVGYTF.

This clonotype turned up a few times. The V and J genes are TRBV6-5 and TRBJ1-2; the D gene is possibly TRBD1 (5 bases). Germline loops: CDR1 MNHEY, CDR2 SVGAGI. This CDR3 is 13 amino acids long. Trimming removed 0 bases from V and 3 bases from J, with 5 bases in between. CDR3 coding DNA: TGTGCCAGCAGTTACTCGACAGACTATGGCTACACCTTC. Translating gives CASSYSTDYGYTF.

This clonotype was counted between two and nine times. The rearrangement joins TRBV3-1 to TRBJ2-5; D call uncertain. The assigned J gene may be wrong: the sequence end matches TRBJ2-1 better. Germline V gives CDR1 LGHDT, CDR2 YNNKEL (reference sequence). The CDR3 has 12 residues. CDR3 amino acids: CASSQDRSYQFF. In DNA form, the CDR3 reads TGTGCCAGCAGCCAAGACCGGTCCTATCAGTTCTTC.

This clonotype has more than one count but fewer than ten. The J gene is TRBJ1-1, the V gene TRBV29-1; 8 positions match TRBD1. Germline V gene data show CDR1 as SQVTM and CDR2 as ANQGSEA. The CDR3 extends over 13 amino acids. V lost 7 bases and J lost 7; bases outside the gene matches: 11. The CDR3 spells CSATSYRGNEAFF. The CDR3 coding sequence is TGCAGCGCCACGAGTTACAGGGGGAATGAAGCTTTCTTT.

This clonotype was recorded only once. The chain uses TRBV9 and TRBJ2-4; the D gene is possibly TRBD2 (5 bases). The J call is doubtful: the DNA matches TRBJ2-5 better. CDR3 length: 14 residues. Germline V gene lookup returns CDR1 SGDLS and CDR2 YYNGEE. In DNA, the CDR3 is TGTGCCAGCAGCAACCACCCGGGGTGGGAGACCCAGTACTTC. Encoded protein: CASSNHPGWETQYF.

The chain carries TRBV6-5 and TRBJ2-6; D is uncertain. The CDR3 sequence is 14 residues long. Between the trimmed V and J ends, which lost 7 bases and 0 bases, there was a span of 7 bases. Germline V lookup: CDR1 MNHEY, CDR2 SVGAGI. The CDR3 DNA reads TGTGCCAGCATCCATCTCTCTGGGGCCAACGTCCTGACTTTC. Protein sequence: CASIHLSGANVLTF.

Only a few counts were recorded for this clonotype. CDR3 nucleotides: TGTGCCAGCAGTAGAGGGACTAGCGGGAGCTCCTACAATGAGCAGTTCTTC. It is translated as CASSRGTSGSSYNEQFF. V and J are TRBV27 and TRBJ2-1, with TRBD2 matching 14 bases. The length of the CDR3 is 17 residues. Trimming cost V 5 bases and J 0 bases; bases outside gene matches: 3. Germline CDR1 MNHEY, CDR2 SMNVEV (reference sequence).

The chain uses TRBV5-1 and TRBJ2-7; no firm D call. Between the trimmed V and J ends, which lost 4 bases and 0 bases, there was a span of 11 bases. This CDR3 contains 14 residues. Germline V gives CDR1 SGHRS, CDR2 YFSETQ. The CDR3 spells CASSVVADSYEQYF. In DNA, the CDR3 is TGCGCCAGCAGCGTGGTGGCTGACTCCTACGAGCAGTACTTC.

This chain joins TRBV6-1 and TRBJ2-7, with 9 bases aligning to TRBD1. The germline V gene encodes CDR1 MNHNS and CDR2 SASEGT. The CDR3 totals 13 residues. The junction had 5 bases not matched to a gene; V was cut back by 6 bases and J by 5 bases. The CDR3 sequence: CASRRDREHEQYF. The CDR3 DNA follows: TGTGCCAGCAGGAGGGACAGGGAACACGAGCAGTACTTC.

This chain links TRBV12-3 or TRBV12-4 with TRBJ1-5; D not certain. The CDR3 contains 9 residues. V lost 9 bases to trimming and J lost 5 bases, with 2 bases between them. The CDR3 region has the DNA TGTGCCAGTTATCAGCCCCAGCATTTT. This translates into CASYQPQHF.

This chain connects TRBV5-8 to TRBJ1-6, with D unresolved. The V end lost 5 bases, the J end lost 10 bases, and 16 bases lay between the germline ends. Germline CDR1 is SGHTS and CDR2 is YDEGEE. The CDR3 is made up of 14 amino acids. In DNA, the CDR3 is TGTGCCAGCAGTCTGCCCCCCTGGCCGTCACCCCTCCACTTT. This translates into CASSLPPWPSPLHF.

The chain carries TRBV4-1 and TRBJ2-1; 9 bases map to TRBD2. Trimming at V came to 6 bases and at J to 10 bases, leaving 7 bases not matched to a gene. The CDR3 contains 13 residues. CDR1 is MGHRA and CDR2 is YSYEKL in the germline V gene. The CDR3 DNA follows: TGCGCCAGCAGACCCTTAGCGGGGGAGGAGCAGTTCTTC. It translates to CASRPLAGEEQFF.

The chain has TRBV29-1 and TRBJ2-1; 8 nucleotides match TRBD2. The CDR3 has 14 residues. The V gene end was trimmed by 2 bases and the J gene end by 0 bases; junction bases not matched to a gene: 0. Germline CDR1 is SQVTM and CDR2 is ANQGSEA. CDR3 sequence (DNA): TGCAGCGTTGAAACTAGCGGCTCCTACAATGAGCAGTTCTTC. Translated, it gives CSVETSGSYNEQFF.

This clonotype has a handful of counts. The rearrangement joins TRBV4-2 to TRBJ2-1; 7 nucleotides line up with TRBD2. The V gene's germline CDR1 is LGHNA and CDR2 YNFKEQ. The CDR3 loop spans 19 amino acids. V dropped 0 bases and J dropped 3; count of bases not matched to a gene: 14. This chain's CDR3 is CASSQDPSGTSVRYNEQFF. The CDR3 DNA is TGTGCCAGCAGCCAAGATCCCTCAGGCACTAGCGTACGCTACAATGAGCAGTTCTTC.

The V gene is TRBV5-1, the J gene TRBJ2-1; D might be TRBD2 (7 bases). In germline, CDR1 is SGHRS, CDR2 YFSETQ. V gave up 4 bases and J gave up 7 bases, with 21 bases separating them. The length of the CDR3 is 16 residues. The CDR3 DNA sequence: TGCGCCAGCAGCACCGTTGCGGGGGCGTCCGAAAATGAGCAGTTCTTC. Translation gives CASSTVAGASENEQFF.

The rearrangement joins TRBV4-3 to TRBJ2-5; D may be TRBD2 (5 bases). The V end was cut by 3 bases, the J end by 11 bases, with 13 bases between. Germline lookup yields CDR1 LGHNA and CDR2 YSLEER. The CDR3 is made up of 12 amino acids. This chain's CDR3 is CASSHNTGEQYF. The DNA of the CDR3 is TGCGCCAGCAGCCATAATACCGGGGAGCAGTACTTC.

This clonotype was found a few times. The CDR3 nucleotides read TGTGCCAGCAAATACCCTAATGAGCAGTTCTTC. Translation: CASKYPNEQFF. The gene calls are TRBV6-1 and TRBJ2-1; the D is unclear. The V end lost 7 bases, the J end lost 7 bases, and 8 bases lay between the germline ends. This CDR3 spans 11 amino acids. Germline-derived CDR1 and CDR2 are MNHNS and SASEGT.

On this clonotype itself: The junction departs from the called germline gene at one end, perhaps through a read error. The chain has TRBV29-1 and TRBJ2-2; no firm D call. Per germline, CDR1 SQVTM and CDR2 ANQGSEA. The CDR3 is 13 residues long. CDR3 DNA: TGCAGCGCCCTTTCCGCGAACGCCGGGGAGCTGTTTTTT. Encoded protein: CSALSANAGELFF.

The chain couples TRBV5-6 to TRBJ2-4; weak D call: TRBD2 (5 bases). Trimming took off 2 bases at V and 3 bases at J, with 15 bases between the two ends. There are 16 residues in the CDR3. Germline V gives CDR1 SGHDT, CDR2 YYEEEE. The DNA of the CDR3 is TGTGCCAGCAGCTTAGGGCTTGGAGGTGGCAAAAACATTCAGTACTTC. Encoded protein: CASSLGLGGGKNIQYF.

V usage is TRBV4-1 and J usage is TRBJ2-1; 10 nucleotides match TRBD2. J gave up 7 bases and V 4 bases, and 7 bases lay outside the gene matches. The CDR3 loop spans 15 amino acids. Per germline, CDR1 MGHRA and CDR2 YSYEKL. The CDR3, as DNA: TGCGCCAGCAGCCCGGGAGCGGGAGGGGGGAATGAGCAGTTCTTC. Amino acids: CASSPGAGGGNEQFF.

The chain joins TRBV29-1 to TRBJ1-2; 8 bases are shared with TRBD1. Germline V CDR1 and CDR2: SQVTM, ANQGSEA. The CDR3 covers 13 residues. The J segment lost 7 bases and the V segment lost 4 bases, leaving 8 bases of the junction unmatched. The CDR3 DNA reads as TGCAGCGTTGCCCGCGACAGGGGTATTGGCTACACCTTC. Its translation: CSVARDRGIGYTF.

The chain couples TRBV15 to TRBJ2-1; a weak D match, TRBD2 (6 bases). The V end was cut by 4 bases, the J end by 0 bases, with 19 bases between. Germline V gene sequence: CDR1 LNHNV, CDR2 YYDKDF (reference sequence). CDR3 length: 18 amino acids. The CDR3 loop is CATSKGLTGGSSYNEQFF. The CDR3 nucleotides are TGTGCCACCAGCAAAGGACTAACAGGCGGATCCTCCTACAATGAGCAGTTCTTC.

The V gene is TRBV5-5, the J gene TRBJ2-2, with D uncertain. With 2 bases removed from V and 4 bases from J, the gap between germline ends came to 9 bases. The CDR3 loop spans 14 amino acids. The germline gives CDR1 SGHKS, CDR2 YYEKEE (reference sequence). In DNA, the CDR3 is TGTGCCAGCAGCTTACGACTTATCACCGGGGAGCTGTTTTTT. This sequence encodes CASSLRLITGELFF.

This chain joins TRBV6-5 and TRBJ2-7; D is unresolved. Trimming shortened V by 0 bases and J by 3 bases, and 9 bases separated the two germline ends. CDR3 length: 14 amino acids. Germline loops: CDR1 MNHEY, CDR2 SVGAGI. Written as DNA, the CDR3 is TGTGCCAGCAGTTACTCGGCAGCCAACTACGAGCAGTACTTC. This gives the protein CASSYSAANYEQYF.